This T cell receptor (beta chain) was captured by sequencing in a study of T-cell reconstitution after alpha-beta-depleted transplantation in children. A library of TCRbeta sequences, prepared with unique molecular identifiers, was generated. TCRdb reanalysed the PCR reads using MiXCR and keeps one entry per CDR3 protein. Among more than 250,000 distinct CDR3 sequences, 9.9% were seen once, and the ten largest hold about 9.4%. This specimen consisted of PBMCs from the stem cell graft donor, obtained from the stem cell graft. This clonotype originated in a human donor who donated a stem cell graft to a child with SCID.

The CDR3 sequence is CASSEASMGGAGYTF. The CDR3 region has the DNA TGTGCCAGCAGTGAAGCGTCGATGGGGGGCGCGGGCTACACCTTC. The chain uses TRBV2 and TRBJ1-2, with a possible D match to TRBD1 (6 bases). The CDR3 is 15 residues long. The germline V and J ends were trimmed by 0 bases and 8 bases, with 16 bases remaining between them. Germline V gives CDR1 SNHLY, CDR2 FYNNEI.